The sequence of this TCR beta chain was determined in a study of T cell responses to AZD1222 COVID-19 vaccine. Broader study findings: The donor group comprised mostly white British people and more females; the analysis possibly underestimated clonal diversity.

About this clone: The target antigen is unknown.

Sequencing used immunoSEQ multiplex PCR; TCRdb keeps in-frame clones, though not all of them. The sample records about 130,000 clones, over 90% being singletons. CDR1 and CDR2 from the germline V gene are SEHNR and FQNEAQ (reference sequence). V lost 5 bases and J lost 3, with 13 bases in between. The CDR3 covers 15 residues. Here the sequenced sample was peripheral blood, taken on day 0 of AZD1222 vaccination. This receptor was taken from an adult in good health. J is TRBJ1-4 and V is TRBV7-9, with a tentative D call TRBD1 (5 bases). CDR3 nucleotide sequence: TGTGCCAGCAGCCCTCCCCAGGGCGCTAATGAAAAACTGTTTTTT. This gives the protein CASSPPQGANEKLFF.